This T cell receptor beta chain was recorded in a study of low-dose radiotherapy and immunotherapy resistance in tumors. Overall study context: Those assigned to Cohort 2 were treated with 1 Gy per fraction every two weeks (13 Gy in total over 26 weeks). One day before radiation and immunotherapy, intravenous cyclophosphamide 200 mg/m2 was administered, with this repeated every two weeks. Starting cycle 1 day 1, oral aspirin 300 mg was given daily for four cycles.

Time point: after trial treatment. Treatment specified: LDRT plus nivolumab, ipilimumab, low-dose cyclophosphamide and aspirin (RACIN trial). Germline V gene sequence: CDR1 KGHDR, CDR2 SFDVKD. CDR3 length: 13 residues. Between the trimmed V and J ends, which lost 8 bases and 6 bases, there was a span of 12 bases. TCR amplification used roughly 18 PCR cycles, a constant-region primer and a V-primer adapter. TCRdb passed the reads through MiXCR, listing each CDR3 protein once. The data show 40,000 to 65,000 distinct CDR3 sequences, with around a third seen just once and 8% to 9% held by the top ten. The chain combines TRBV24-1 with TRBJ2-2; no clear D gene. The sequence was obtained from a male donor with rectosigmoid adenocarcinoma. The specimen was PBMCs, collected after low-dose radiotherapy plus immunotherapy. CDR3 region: CATTGPGPGELFF. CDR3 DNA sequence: TGTGCCACCACCGGACCGGGTCCCGGGGAGCTGTTTTTT.